This T cell receptor (beta chain) was found in a study of blood T cell repertoires in COVID-19. Across the study: PBMCs, B-cell-depleted T cells, or T cells were the source of the cDNA or gDNA that made up the material.

Produced via immunoSEQ multiplex PCR; TCRdb's table is partial and in-frame only. The sample has about 210,000 clones, about four fifths seen once. The source is a woman in her forties or fifties with acute or convalescent COVID-19. Material: peripheral blood.

In nucleotides, the CDR3 is TGTGCCGTGGGGCCCAGGGAGAACACTGAAGCTTTCTTT. It translates to CAVGPRENTEAFF. V and J are TRBV19 and TRBJ1-1; a possible D gene is TRBD1 (5 bases). The CDR3 sequence is 13 residues long. The germline V gene encodes CDR1 LNHDA and CDR2 SQIVND (reference sequence). Between the trimmed V and J ends, which lost 11 bases and 1 base, there was a span of 14 bases.